The next 7 T cell receptor beta chains were all read from a single sample in a study of blood T cell repertoires in COVID-19. Sequencing used immunoSEQ multiplex PCR; TCRdb keeps in-frame clones, though not all of them. The sample lists approximately 330,000 clones; roughly 90% were seen once. The specimen was peripheral blood. The receptor source for this set is a woman in her thirties or forties with COVID-19, enrolled during active disease.

This clone has a handful of counts. V is TRBV19 and J is TRBJ1-2, with 9 nucleotides matching TRBD1. J was trimmed by 3 bases and V by 3 bases; bases with no gene match: 8. Germline CDR1 reads LNHDA; CDR2 reads SQIVND (reference sequence). This CDR3 is 16 amino acids long. The CDR3 sequence: CASSILGQGIHYGYTF. The CDR3 nucleotides read TGTGCCAGTAGTATTTTGGGACAGGGAATCCACTATGGCTACACCTTC.

The chain joins TRBV6-2 or TRBV6-3 to TRBJ1-3; 8 bases agree with TRBD1. The J segment lost 7 bases and the V segment lost 2 bases, leaving 22 bases of the junction unmatched. Per germline, CDR1 MNHEY and CDR2 SVGEGT. This CDR3 has 20 amino acids. In DNA, the CDR3 is TGTGCCAGCAGTTACGACCTCCGGGACAGGCGTATTCTCTCCGGGAACACCATATATTTT. Its protein product is CASSYDLRDRRILSGNTIYF.

Here the CDR3 reads CASSQHRGENTGELFF. The CDR3 coding sequence is TGTGCCAGCAGCCAACACAGGGGAGAGAACACCGGGGAGCTGTTTTTT. The chain is built from TRBV4-2 and TRBJ2-2, with TRBD1 matching 7 bases. V shed 2 bases and J 1 base; nucleotides not matched to a gene: 4. Per germline, CDR1 LGHNA and CDR2 YNFKEQ. There are 16 residues in the CDR3.

The chain combines TRBV5-4 with TRBJ1-2, with unresolved D. The CDR3 has 12 residues. V lost 9 bases, J lost 3 bases, and 12 bases lay in between. The germline gives CDR1 SGHNT, CDR2 YYREEE (reference sequence). The CDR3 here is CATRGEDYGYTF. The CDR3 DNA is TGTGCCACCAGAGGCGAGGACTATGGCTACACCTTC.

The chain couples TRBV18 to TRBJ2-3; the match to TRBD1 covers 9 bases. Germline V gene lookup returns CDR1 KGHSH and CDR2 LQKENI. Unmatched junction bases numbered 5, after V lost 6 bases and J lost 1 base. This CDR3 has 15 residues. The CDR3, as DNA: TGTGCCAGCTCGCGGGACAGGGAGGGCACAGATACGCAGTATTTT. Residues: CASSRDREGTDTQYF.

This sequence joins TRBV28 and TRBJ1-1; 7 nucleotides match TRBD1. Unmatched junction bases numbered 4, after V lost 3 bases and J lost 6 bases. CDR1 MDHEN and CDR2 SYDVKM come from the germline V gene. The CDR3 is 13 residues long. In DNA form, the CDR3 reads TGTGCCAGCAGTTTGGACGGACAGGCTGAAGCTTTCTTT. This codes for CASSLDGQAEAFF.

The chain carries TRBV28 and TRBJ1-2, with D uncertain. CDR1 and CDR2 from the germline V gene are MDHEN and SYDVKM. V lost 6 bases, J lost 3 bases, and 11 bases lay in between. CDR3 length equals 13 residues. The CDR3 bases are TGTGCCAGCAGCACCTCGGAGGACTATGGCTACACCTTC. Translated: CASSTSEDYGYTF.